The T cell receptor beta chain described here comes from a study of T-cell memory formation after mild COVID-19. TCRdb recomputed calls from the 5' RACE reads with MiXCR, one row per CDR3 protein. The sample lists around 200,000 distinct CDR3 sequences, roughly 10% occurring once. This clonotype was picked up many times. The CDR3 has 14 amino acids. V was pared by 1 base and J by 13 bases, with 17 bases between. The germline gives CDR1 LNHNV, CDR2 YYDKDF (reference sequence). The sequenced sample was PBMCs or a T cell subset sorted from them (not recorded which). This chain connects TRBV15 to TRBJ2-1; D might be TRBD2 (7 bases). This receptor was taken from a man aged 18 to 29 who had mild COVID-19 (a few samples of this study predate the infection). Cell type and time point are not known. In DNA form, the CDR3 reads TGTGCCACCAGCAGAGTGGGTGGGGGGGCCATTCAGTTCTTC. Translation: CATSRVGGGAIQFF.